The 18 T cell receptor beta chains presented below share a single source sample, sequenced in a study of cytomegalovirus exposure and HLA in healthy donors. A multiplex PCR was run with 60 Vbeta primers and 13 Jbeta primers. Measured with immunoSEQ multiplex PCR; TCRdb has only the in-frame clones, and not every one. Of roughly 160,000 clones listed, over 80% are singletons. Sample: PBMCs. The receptors shown here come from a male donor in good health and CMV-seronegative.

V usage is TRBV2 and J usage is TRBJ1-4; possible D gene TRBD1, 6 bases. The V end was cut by 6 bases, the J end by 2 bases, with 10 bases between. This CDR3 region has 14 residues. Germline V CDR1 and CDR2: SNHLY, FYNNEI. The CDR3 nucleotides read TGTGCCAGCAGAACTGACAGGACTAATGAAAAACTGTTTTTT. Residues: CASRTDRTNEKLFF.

This chain uses TRBV13 with TRBJ1-1, with 7 nucleotides matching TRBD1. Trimming at V came to 5 bases and at J to 1 base, leaving 4 bases not matched to a gene. CDR3 length: 14 amino acids. Germline CDR1 is PRHDT and CDR2 is FYEKMQ (reference sequence). The CDR3 sequence is CASSRRDRNTEAFF. In DNA, the CDR3 is TGTGCCAGCAGCCGTAGGGACAGGAACACTGAAGCTTTCTTT. Drawing the rest from reference TRBV13 and TRBJ1-1, the complete variable domain is AAGVIQSPRHLIKEKRETATLKCYPIPRHDTVYWYQQGPGQDPQFLISFYEKMQSDKGSIPDRFSAQQFSDYHSELNMSSLELGDSALYFCASSRRDRNTEAFFGQGTRLTVV.

The gene calls are TRBV5-1 and TRBJ2-5; D might be TRBD1 (5 bases). Germline V gene data show CDR1 as SGHRS and CDR2 as YFSETQ. V shed 1 base and J shed 4 bases, with 17 bases lying between them. This CDR3 is built from 16 residues. This chain's CDR3 is CASSLSGRRERETQYF. CDR3 coding DNA: TGCGCCAGCAGCTTGTCTGGGCGCAGGGAACGAGAGACCCAGTACTTC.

This clone was counted a few times. The gene calls are TRBV2 and TRBJ2-1; D unclear. CDR1 and CDR2 from the germline V gene are SNHLY and FYNNEI. The V end was cut by 6 bases, the J end by 0 bases, with 12 bases between. This CDR3 contains 15 residues. The CDR3 bases are TGTGCCAGCAGCCCATACGTGAGCTCCTACAATGAGCAGTTCTTC. It specifies CASSPYVSSYNEQFF.

This clone came up a few times. J is TRBJ2-1 and V is TRBV5-1; 9 bases align to TRBD1. The V and J ends lost 0 bases and 7 bases, in that order; junction bases with no gene match: 11. The CDR3 length is 17 residues. Looked up from germline, CDR1 is SGHRS and CDR2 is YFSETQ. This CDR3 reads CASSLEQGAQYWNEQFF. Written as DNA, the CDR3 is TGCGCCAGCAGCTTGGAACAGGGGGCGCAGTATTGGAATGAGCAGTTCTTC.

The J gene is TRBJ1-1, the V gene TRBV5-1; no reliable D call. Germline CDR1 SGHRS, CDR2 YFSETQ. Trimming pared 4 bases from V and 1 base from J, leaving 14 bases between. The CDR3 has 15 residues. The CDR3 here is CASSSLVDWNTEAFF. The CDR3 DNA reads TGCGCCAGCAGCAGCCTTGTGGACTGGAACACTGAAGCTTTCTTT.

A few counts support this clone. The rearrangement joins TRBV6-6 to TRBJ1-5; D unclear. Between the trimmed V and J ends, which lost 0 bases and 0 bases, there was a span of 6 bases. The CDR3 runs to 15 residues. Germline V lookup: CDR1 MNHNY, CDR2 SVGAGI (reference sequence). The CDR3 nucleotides read TGTGCCAGCAGTTACTCGAGAGATAGCAATCAGCCCCAGCATTTT. Residues: CASSYSRDSNQPQHF.

The rearrangement joins TRBV7-7 to TRBJ2-3; the match to TRBD1 covers 9 bases. The CDR3 covers 15 residues. From germline, CDR1 is SSHAT and CDR2 FNYEAQ (reference sequence). The V segment lost 5 bases and the J segment 0 bases; nucleotides outside the gene matches: 3. CDR3 coding DNA: TGTGCCAGCAGCCGGGGGACAGGGAGCACAGATACGCAGTATTTT. Protein: CASSRGTGSTDTQYF.

This chain uses TRBV6-1 with TRBJ2-3; unclear D gene. The germline V and J ends were trimmed by 2 bases and 0 bases, with 6 bases remaining between them. This CDR3 spans 14 amino acids. Germline CDR1 is MNHNS and CDR2 is SASEGT. The CDR3: CASSESRSTDTQYF. The CDR3 nucleotides read TGTGCCAGCAGTGAAAGCAGGAGCACAGATACGCAGTATTTT.

The chain employs TRBV18 and TRBJ2-7; possibly TRBD1 for D (6 bases). V was shortened by 3 bases and J by 2 bases, with 14 bases between the two germline ends. The CDR3 spans 15 residues. CDR1 and CDR2 from the germline V gene are KGHSH and LQKENI. CDR3 in DNA: TGTGCCAGCTCACCTCGACAGGTACTTACCTACGAGCAGTACTTC. Amino acid sequence: CASSPRQVLTYEQYF.

The chain couples TRBV10-3 to TRBJ2-7, with 8 bases aligning to TRBD2. The CDR3 contains 14 residues. Germline CDR1 is ENHRY and CDR2 is SYGVKD. Trimming took 5 bases from V and 1 from J; bases not matched to a gene: 4. CDR3 residues: CAISTAGESYEQYF. CDR3 DNA: TGTGCCATCAGTACAGCGGGGGAATCCTACGAGCAGTACTTC.

V gene TRBV9 combines with J gene TRBJ2-6, with D maybe TRBD2 (7 bases). V dropped 0 bases and J dropped 0 bases, with 13 bases sitting between them. The CDR3 runs 18 residues. CDR1 SGDLS and CDR2 YYNGEE come from the germline V gene. CDR3 bases: TGTGCCAGCAGCGTAGAAAGGGGGGGTTCCTCTGGGGCCAACGTCCTGACTTTC. Protein: CASSVERGGSSGANVLTF.

The V call is TRBV19, the J call TRBJ1-5, with D unclear. Germline V gene data show CDR1 as LNHDA and CDR2 as SQIVND (reference sequence). This CDR3 has 13 amino acids. Deletions cut 8 bases from V and 0 bases from J, with 8 bases between. CDR3 in DNA: TGTGCCAGTGGCTTCCGTAGCAATCAGCCCCAGCATTTT. It encodes CASGFRSNQPQHF.

CDR3 coding DNA: TGCGCCAGCAGCTTGCCCTCTACAGGGGGCGCTAGGGCTTTCTTT. Translation gives CASSLPSTGGARAFF. The rearrangement links TRBV4-1 to TRBJ1-1, with 9 bases matching TRBD1. This CDR3 is 15 amino acids long. V gave up 5 bases and J gave up 11 bases; unmatched junction bases: 15. CDR1 and CDR2 (germline): MGHRA, YSYEKL.

V is TRBV6-5 and J is TRBJ1-2; no clear D gene. Germline CDR1 and CDR2: MNHEY and SVGAGI. The V gene lost 0 bases and the J gene lost 2 bases, with 7 bases spanning the gap. This CDR3 is 14 amino acids long. CDR3 DNA: TGTGCCAGCAGTTACTCGGTGCAGAACTATGGCTACACCTTC. This encodes CASSYSVQNYGYTF.

The count of this clone is one. The chain joins TRBV6-1 to TRBJ1-2; D is possibly TRBD1 (5 bases). This CDR3 has 11 amino acids. Trimming pared 11 bases from V and 3 bases from J, leaving 10 bases between. CDR1 and CDR2 (germline): MNHNS, SASEGT. This CDR3 reads CAGQGDYGYTF. The CDR3 nucleotides read TGTGCCGGGCAAGGGGACTATGGCTACACCTTC.

This rearrangement joins TRBV5-1 to TRBJ2-1; unclear D gene. V shed 0 bases and J shed 6 bases, with 10 bases lying between them. CDR1 and CDR2 from the germline V gene are SGHRS and YFSETQ. CDR3 length: 14 residues. The CDR3 loop reads CASSLVHPSNEQFF. The CDR3 nucleotides read TGCGCCAGCAGCTTGGTACATCCCTCCAATGAGCAGTTCTTC.

This clone was recorded once. The V call is TRBV7-9, the J call TRBJ2-7, with 12 bases that match TRBD2. Germline assignment: CDR1 SEHNR and CDR2 FQNEAQ (reference sequence). The CDR3 runs to 15 residues. Trimming at V came to 0 bases and at J to 7 bases, leaving 4 bases not matched to a gene. The CDR3 DNA is TGTGCCAGCAGCTTAGCGCTAGCGGGGGGGCATGAGCAGTACTTC. This gives the protein CASSLALAGGHEQYF.